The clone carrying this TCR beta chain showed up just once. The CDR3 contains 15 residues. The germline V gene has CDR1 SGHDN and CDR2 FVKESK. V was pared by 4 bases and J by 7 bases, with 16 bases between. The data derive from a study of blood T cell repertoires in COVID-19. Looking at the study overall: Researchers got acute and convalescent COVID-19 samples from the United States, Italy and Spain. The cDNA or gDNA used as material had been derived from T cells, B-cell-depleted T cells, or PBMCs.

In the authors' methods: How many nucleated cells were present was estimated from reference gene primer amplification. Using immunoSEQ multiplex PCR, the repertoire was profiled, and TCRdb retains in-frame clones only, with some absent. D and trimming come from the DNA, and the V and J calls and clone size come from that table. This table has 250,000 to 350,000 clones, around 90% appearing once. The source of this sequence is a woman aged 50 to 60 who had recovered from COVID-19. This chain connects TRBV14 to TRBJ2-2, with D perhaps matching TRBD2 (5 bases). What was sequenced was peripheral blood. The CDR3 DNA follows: TGTGCCAGCAGCCTCACAAGAGGGCTCGGCGGGGAGCTGTTTTTT. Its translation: CASSLTRGLGGELFF.